The subject of this entry is one TCR beta chain. This specimen belongs to a study of blood T cell repertoires in COVID-19. Study at large: Sites across the United States, Italy and Spain contributed samples from acute and convalescent COVID-19. T cells, B-cell-depleted T cells, or PBMCs provided the cDNA or gDNA that served as material.

Per the original methods: The assay estimated nucleated cells by amplifying reference gene primers. Sequenced by immunoSEQ multiplex PCR; TCRdb stores in-frame clones only, minus some. V, J and clone size are those of that table, while D and trimming were read from the DNA. Seen here are tens of thousands of clones, roughly 86% observed once, and the top ten hold 4.5% to 6%. This receptor was identified in a man aged 50-60 years with active or convalescent COVID-19. Material: peripheral blood.

The CDR3 nucleotides read TGCACCAGCAGCCAAGATCGGAGAGCGGGGAGTTACGAGCAGTACTTC. It translates to CTSSQDRRAGSYEQYF. V gene TRBV1 combines with J gene TRBJ2-7; the D call of TRBD2 is as the table states it, not checked on the DNA. TRBV1 is reported as a pseudogene. The CDR3 is made up of 16 amino acids.